This TCR beta chain originates from a study of T cells expressing NK-cell markers. Study summary: The study drew TCR beta repertoires from sorted CD3+CD56+NKG2C+, CD3+CD56+NKG2C- and CD3+CD56-NKG2C+ T cells. Study outcomes and limitations: The HCMV specificity of the expanded NKG2C+ T cell clones stayed unresolved.

It was by 5'RACE template switching with UMIs that TCR beta cDNA was made. TCRdb reanalyzed the 5' RACE reads and collapses them to one entry per CDR3 protein, without DNA. Found here are approximately 420,000 distinct CDR3 sequences; the top ten clones hold around 10%. Turning to this clonotype: Antigen specificity is unknown.

The CDR3 runs 15 residues. Germline V gene lookup returns CDR1 MGHRA and CDR2 YSYEKL. This clonotype was obtained from a woman aged 45-59 years in good health. The chain uses TRBV4-1 and TRBJ1-1. The sequencing input was blood T cells: a sorted CD56 or NKG2C T cell subset, CD4+ or CD8+ T cells, or bulk PBMC T cells (not recorded which). CDR3 sequence reads: CASSQVTVLNTEAFF.